The T cell receptor beta chain described here comes from a study of PD-1 blockade in classical Hodgkin lymphoma (dated by TCRdb to between 2020 and 2021). At the level of the whole study: Nivolumab dosing was 3 mg/kg intravenously every 2 weeks, continuing until either disease progression or unacceptable toxicity. The study used CyTOF and TCR beta sequencing to define a peripheral blood immune signature of response to PD-1 blockade in classical Hodgkin lymphoma.

Broader findings and caveats from the paper: Baseline TCR diversity was reported to be lower in newly diagnosed patients than in healthy donors, and even lower in relapsed/refractory patients. Baseline diversity similar to that of newly diagnosed patients was observed in trial patients achieving complete response, whereas significantly lower diversity was observed in partial responders and progressors. Patients starting nivolumab less than 1 year after ASCT had lower diversity and were excluded from later analyses to avoid confounding by immune reconstitution. By C4D1, a significant rise was seen in CD4+ TCR diversity but not in CD8+ TCR diversity (p=0.0027 vs p=0.16), and the rise was most apparent among complete responders (p=0.02). The study was restricted to a single clinical trial cohort, and the causes of repertoire differences, possibly disease activity or prior therapy, were left undefined.

For this clone: Its antigen is currently not known. Base qualities are not at hand, and no much larger clone is one base apart.

The Qiagen DNeasy kit was used to extract genomic DNA from unsorted PBMCs and from the negatively selected CD4+ and CD8+ fractions. TCR beta CDR3 regions were subjected to amplification by immunoSEQ multiplex PCR with primers that anneal to V and J segments. A synthetic immune receptor repertoire was used to minimize amplification bias, and any residual bias was removed computationally once sequencing was done. The authors' pipeline ran thus. Custom Python scripts were used to quantify repertoire diversity as the Shannon entropy index. Unsorted, CD4+ and CD8+ repertoires were analyzed separately, except in combined analyses where CD4+ and CD8+ sequences were merged in silico. Clonal expansion was defined as a frequency increase of at least 2-fold after treatment compared with C1D1, and clones undetected at baseline were assigned a pseudocount of 0.5. Singleton clones were defined as clones with 0 or 1 copy at C1D1, and non-singleton clones were defined as clones with 2 or more copies. By matching protein sequences in sorted samples from the same patient, clones expanded in unsorted samples were annotated as CD4+, CD8+ or unknown. Wilcoxon tests on paired samples were used to test diversity changes from C1D1 to C4D1. The source is immuneACCESS, and TCRdb retained only in-frame sequences with V and J called. Part of the clones is not carried over; for the studies checked, unresolved V genes explain less than half of this, and the remainder is unexplained. That table supplies the V and J calls and clone size; D and trimming were determined from the DNA. This sample gives about 97,000 clones in total; approximately 80% of them show up just once. 12% of the sample lies in the top ten.

For this chain, trimming is 3 bases at the V end and 2 bases at the J end, and the number of junction bases without a gene match is 6. The CDR3 has 17 amino acids, counting the end cysteine and phenylalanine. Only CDR3 DNA remains: 51 bases, in frame from the first base. CDR1 LNHDA and CDR2 SQIVND were looked up in the germline V gene (reference sequence). This sample's time point label indicates: cycle 1 day 1 (C1D1), immediately before nivolumab initiation. Relapse after autologous stem cell transplantation had occurred in all trial patients, and cohorts A, B and C were distinguished by prior brentuximab vedotin exposure. The trial cohort was composed of approximately 60 patients with relapsed/refractory classical Hodgkin lymphoma, for whom complete response, partial response or progressive disease was recorded as best overall response. Trial patients were treated with single-agent nivolumab in the multi-cohort phase II CheckMate 205 trial. An independent review committee assessed best overall response by applying the 2007 International Working Group response criteria. Trial PBMCs were obtained immediately prior to nivolumab initiation (C1D1) and on therapy at cycle 2 day 1 and cycle 4 day 1. Peripheral blood was collected in 8 mL Vacutainer Cell Preparation Tubes, from which PBMCs were isolated by centrifugation and then cryopreserved.

The sequence is built from TRBV19 and TRBJ1-5; 11 bases in the junction line up with TRBD1. This receptor was obtained from a human donor with classical Hodgkin lymphoma. The sequences come from peripheral blood mononuclear cells (PBMCs), collected at baseline. CDR3 sequence: CASSMRTGGVGNQPQHF. The base sequence is TGTGCCAGTAGTATGCGGACAGGGGGCGTGGGCAATCAGCCCCAGCATTTT.